The rows below give T cell receptor beta chains drawn from one sample of a study of blood T cell repertoires in COVID-19. The table came from immunoSEQ multiplex PCR; TCRdb's copy has only in-frame clones and leaves some out. The profile shows 250,000 to 300,000 clones, approximately 78% of them singletons. The specimen sequenced was PBMCs or T cells enriched from blood (not recorded which). Source of these receptors: a man aged 40-55 years who had been exposed to COVID-19. Both conserved end residues are part of each CDR3. A D gene is named only where the DNA matches it firmly. Only some rows state a clone size, as once, few, many or a class for expanded clones.

CASSPAGDSYNEQFF TGCGCCAGCAGCCCAGCGGGAGACTCCTACAATGAGCAGTTCTTC TRBD2 TRBJ2-1 TRBV5-1 -
CASSLGQSYNSPLHF TGTGCCAGCAGCTTGGGACAGTCCTATAATTCACCCCTCCACTTT - TRBJ1-6 TRBV5-4 -
CASSSPGGTYEQYF TGTGCCAGTAGTAGTCCAGGGGGGACCTACGAGCAGTACTTC - TRBJ2-7 TRBV19 -
CASKEQSINQPQHF TGTGCCTCCAAGGAACAGTCGATCAATCAGCCCCAGCATTTT - TRBJ1-5 TRBV19 once
CASSASRVQNGNTIYF TGTGCCAGCAGCGCTTCCAGGGTTCAGAATGGAAACACCATATATTTT - TRBJ1-3 TRBV9 -
CASNPTGQYNEKLFF TGTGCCAGCAATCCTACTGGACAGTATAATGAAAAACTGTTTTTT - TRBJ1-4 TRBV27 -
CASSKVTGLRETQYF TGTGCCAGCAGCAAGGTTACGGGACTCCGAGAGACCCAGTACTTC - TRBJ2-5 TRBV2 -
CASASPSGRQRNSPLHF TGTGCTAGTGCCTCCCCGTCGGGCAGACAGAGAAATTCACCCCTCCACTTT - TRBJ1-6 TRBV12-5 once
CASSPYSEQEAFF TGTGCCAGCAGCCCCTACAGTGAACAAGAAGCTTTCTTT - TRBJ1-1 TRBV11-2 -
CASSLNLGGGETQYF TGTGCCAGCAGCTTAAATCTGGGAGGGGGAGAGACCCAGTACTTC - TRBJ2-5 TRBV7-3 -
CASSQLQGGETQYF TGCGCCAGCAGCCAATTGCAGGGTGGGGAGACCCAGTACTTC - TRBJ2-5 TRBV4-1 few
CAGGTPASGGYTF TGTGCCGGGGGGACGCCGGCTTCGGGTGGCTACACCTTC - TRBJ1-2 TRBV19 -
CANAGLATEQFF TGTGCCAACGCCGGCCTAGCGACTGAGCAGTTCTTC - TRBJ2-1 TRBV10-3 few
CASSQENKETQYF TGTGCCAGCAGCCAAGAAAACAAGGAGACCCAGTACTTC - TRBJ2-5 TRBV3-1/TRBV3-2 few
CASSRDRTNYGYTF TGCGCCAGCAGCCGGGACAGAACTAACTATGGCTACACCTTC TRBD1 TRBJ1-2 TRBV5-1 -
CASRTRNSYNEQFF TGTGCCAGCAGAACACGAAACTCCTACAATGAGCAGTTCTTC - TRBJ2-1 TRBV27 few
CASSEPYRGNTEAFF TGCGCCAGCAGTGAGCCCTACCGAGGGAACACTGAAGCTTTCTTT - TRBJ1-1 TRBV10-2 -
CASSQSLGGGLSYEQYF TGTGCCAGCAGCCAATCCCTGGGGGGAGGCCTTTCCTACGAGCAGTACTTC - TRBJ2-7 TRBV4-2 -
CASSLTGQGGSYNEQFF TGTGCCAGCAGCTTAACGGGACAGGGTGGGTCCTACAATGAGCAGTTCTTC TRBD1 TRBJ2-1 TRBV11-2 -
CASSIASGSGGDSLHF TGTGCCAGTAGTATAGCTTCGGGGTCAGGAGGAGATTCCCTCCACTTT - TRBJ1-6 TRBV19 -
CASSPIRGLLYGYTF TGTGCCAGCAGCCCGATCAGGGGGCTTCTTTATGGCTACACCTTC TRBD1 TRBJ1-2 TRBV6-5 many
CASSHYEQYF TGTGCCAGCAGTCACTACGAGCAGTACTTC - TRBJ2-7 TRBV12-3/TRBV12-4 -
CASSPKSPGLAGSYEQFF TGCGCCAGCAGCCCGAAAAGTCCAGGACTAGCGGGGTCATATGAGCAGTTCTTC TRBD2 TRBJ2-1 TRBV5-1 -
CASSFRGGAYFHLLRTGANVLTF TGTGCCAGCAGTTTCCGGGGGGGGGCATACTTTCACCTCTTACGGACTGGGGCCAACGTCCTGACTTTC TRBD2 TRBJ2-6 TRBV27 few
CASSLGTGSLWYF TGTGCCAGCAGCTTGGGGACAGGGAGTCTTTGGTACTTC TRBD1 TRBJ2-7 TRBV5-5 many
CASSLGTNYEQYF TGTGCCAGCAGCTTGGGGACTAACTACGAGCAGTACTTC - TRBJ2-7 TRBV5-6 -
CASSQARGSSGNTIYF TGTGCCAGCAGCCAAGCGCGGGGAAGCTCTGGAAACACCATATATTTT - TRBJ1-3 TRBV3-1/TRBV3-2 -
CASSQSDPGLAGVEQFF TGCGCCAGCAGTCAATCTGACCCGGGACTAGCGGGAGTTGAGCAGTTCTTC TRBD2 TRBJ2-1 TRBV23-1 few
CASSLSQVNNEQYF TGTGCCAGCAGTTTATCCCAGGTGAATAACGAGCAGTACTTC - TRBJ2-7 TRBV27 -
CAISESLAGAYNEQFF TGTGCCATCAGTGAGTCGTTAGCGGGAGCGTACAATGAGCAGTTCTTC TRBD2 TRBJ2-1 TRBV10-3 -
CASHWGLAEYNEQFF TGTGCCAGCCATTGGGGACTAGCGGAGTACAATGAGCAGTTCTTC TRBD2 TRBJ2-1 TRBV7-3 -
CAWSVYGTAALGYTF TGTGCCTGGAGTGTCTACGGGACAGCCGCTCTTGGCTACACCTTC TRBD1 TRBJ1-2 TRBV30 -
CASSRRAGAGTDTQYF TGCGCCAGCAGCCGGAGAGCGGGAGCCGGCACAGATACGCAGTATTTT TRBD2 TRBJ2-3 TRBV5-1 -
CASSENPPGGTGELFF TGCGCCAGCAGTGAGAACCCTCCGGGAGGCACCGGGGAGCTGTTTTTT TRBD2 TRBJ2-2 TRBV10-1 -
CASSRAQNSNQPQHF TGCGCCAGCAGTCGGGCACAGAATAGCAATCAGCCCCAGCATTTT - TRBJ1-5 TRBV23-1 -
CASSQVFGNQPQHF TGCGCCAGCAGCCAAGTTTTCGGGAATCAGCCCCAGCATTTT - TRBJ1-5 TRBV4-1 -
CSVTTRMNTEAFF TGCAGCGTGACGACAAGAATGAACACTGAAGCTTTCTTT - TRBJ1-1 TRBV29-1 -
CASASGRVNNEQFF TGTGCCAGCGCTAGCGGGAGGGTAAACAATGAGCAGTTCTTC TRBD2 TRBJ2-1 TRBV19 -
CASRRLAGVGEQYF TGCGCCAGCAGACGACTAGCGGGAGTGGGCGAGCAGTACTTC TRBD2 TRBJ2-7 TRBV5-1 -
CSGVAGDETQYF TGCAGCGGTGTCGCAGGGGACGAGACCCAGTACTTC - TRBJ2-5 TRBV29-1 -
CASSVEGSGRTDTQYF TGTGCCAGCAGCGTAGAAGGTAGCGGGAGAACAGATACGCAGTATTTT TRBD2 TRBJ2-3 TRBV9 -
CASSYLGSSPPLHF TGTGCCAGCAGTTACTTAGGGAGCAGTCCACCCCTCCACTTT - TRBJ1-6 TRBV6-5 few
CASSQLSTPDTQYF TGTGCCAGCAGCCAACTCTCTACCCCAGATACGCAGTATTTT - TRBJ2-3 TRBV4-2 -
CATSTTAGLTLYNEQFF TGTGCCACCAGCACGACAGCGGGACTAACCCTATACAATGAGCAGTTCTTC TRBD2 TRBJ2-1 TRBV24-1 few
CASSVTSREWDTQYF TGTGCCAGCAGCGTAACTTCGCGGGAGTGGGATACGCAGTATTTT TRBD2 TRBJ2-3 TRBV9 -
CASSGTHLGQGRSYEQYF TGTGCCAGCAGTGGGACTCATCTGGGACAGGGGAGGTCCTACGAGCAGTACTTC TRBD1 TRBJ2-7 TRBV25-1 -
CASSLDQGTDTQYF TGCGCCAGCAGCTTGGACCAGGGCACAGATACGCAGTATTTT - TRBJ2-3 TRBV5-1 -
CASSDASGRVQFF TGTGCCAGCAGTGACGCTAGCGGGAGGGTGCAGTTCTTC TRBD2 TRBJ2-1 TRBV6-4 -
CASSPSRRYTEAFF TGCGCCAGCAGCCCATCGAGGCGTTACACTGAAGCTTTCTTT - TRBJ1-1 TRBV4-1 -
CASNSNRQGTYNSPLHF TGTGCCAGCAACTCAAACCGACAGGGCACTTATAATTCACCCCTCCACTTT TRBD1 TRBJ1-6 TRBV25-1 -
CASSHRDILRGGNTIYF TGTGCCAGCTCACACCGGGACATCCTAAGGGGTGGAAACACCATATATTTT - TRBJ1-3 TRBV18 few
CVGQFGEQFF TGTGTCGGACAATTCGGTGAGCAGTTCTTC - TRBJ2-1 TRBV30 -
CASSPLISRERGWVDTQYF TGTGCCAGCAGCCCCCTAATTTCGAGGGAGCGGGGATGGGTGGATACGCAGTATTTT TRBD2 TRBJ2-3 TRBV5-6 -
CATSRDASYEQYF TGTGCCACCAGCAGAGATGCGAGCTACGAGCAGTACTTC - TRBJ2-7 TRBV15 -
CASSKDRAAGDEQFF TGTGCCAGCAGCAAAGACAGGGCAGCGGGAGATGAGCAGTTCTTC - TRBJ2-1 TRBV7-9 -
CATSEPGTGHYEQYF TGTGCCACCAGTGAGCCCGGGACAGGCCACTACGAGCAGTACTTC TRBD1 TRBJ2-7 TRBV24-1 once
CSVVQVMNTEAFF TGCAGCGTTGTTCAGGTTATGAACACTGAAGCTTTCTTT - TRBJ1-1 TRBV29-1 -
CASSSDSIYYGYTF TGTGCCAGCAGCTCGGACAGCATTTACTATGGCTACACCTTC - TRBJ1-2 TRBV7-9 -
CASSLGGIAGPIGQFF TGTGCCAGCAGCTTAGGTGGGATAGCGGGACCGATCGGGCAGTTCTTC TRBD2 TRBJ2-1 TRBV13 -